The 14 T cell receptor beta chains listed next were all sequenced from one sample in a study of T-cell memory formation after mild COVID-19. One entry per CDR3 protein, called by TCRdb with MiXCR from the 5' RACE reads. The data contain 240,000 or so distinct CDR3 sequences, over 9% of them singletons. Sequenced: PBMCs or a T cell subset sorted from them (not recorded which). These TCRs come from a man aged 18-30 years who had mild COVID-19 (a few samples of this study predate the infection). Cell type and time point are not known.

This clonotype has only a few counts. CDR3 region: CASSPTDRDGAFF. DNA of the CDR3: TGTGCCAGCTCCCCGACAGACAGGGATGGAGCTTTCTTT. This sequence joins TRBV18 and TRBJ1-1, with 7 nucleotides matching TRBD1. Germline values: CDR1 KGHSH, CDR2 LQKENI. The trim removed 6 bases at V and 10 bases at J, leaving 11 bases unmatched. This CDR3 region has 13 residues.

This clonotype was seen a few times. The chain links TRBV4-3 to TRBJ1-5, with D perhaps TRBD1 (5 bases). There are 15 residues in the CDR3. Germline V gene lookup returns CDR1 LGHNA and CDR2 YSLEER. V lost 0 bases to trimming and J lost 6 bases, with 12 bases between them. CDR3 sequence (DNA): TGCGCCAGCAGCCAAGATTTACAGGATATTCAGCCCCAGCATTTT. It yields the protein CASSQDLQDIQPQHF.

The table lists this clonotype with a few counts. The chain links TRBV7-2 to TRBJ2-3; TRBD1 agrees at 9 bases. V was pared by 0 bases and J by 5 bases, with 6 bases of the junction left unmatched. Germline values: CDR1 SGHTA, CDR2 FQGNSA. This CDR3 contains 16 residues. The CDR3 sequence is CASSLAGTGRVDTQYF. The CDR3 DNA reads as TGTGCCAGCAGCTTAGCGGGGACAGGGCGTGTAGATACGCAGTATTTT.

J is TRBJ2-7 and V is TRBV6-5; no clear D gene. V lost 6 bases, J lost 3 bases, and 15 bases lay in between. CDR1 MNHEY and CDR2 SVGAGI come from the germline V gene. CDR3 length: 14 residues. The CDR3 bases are TGTGCCAGCAGCCCGGGCCATGAAGGCTACGAGCAGTACTTC. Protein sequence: CASSPGHEGYEQYF.

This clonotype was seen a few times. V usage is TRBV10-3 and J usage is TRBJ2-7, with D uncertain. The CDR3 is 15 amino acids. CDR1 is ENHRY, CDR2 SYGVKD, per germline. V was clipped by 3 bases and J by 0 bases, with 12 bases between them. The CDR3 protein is CAISDETLSSYEQYF. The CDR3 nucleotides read TGTGCCATCAGTGACGAGACACTGAGCTCCTACGAGCAGTACTTC.

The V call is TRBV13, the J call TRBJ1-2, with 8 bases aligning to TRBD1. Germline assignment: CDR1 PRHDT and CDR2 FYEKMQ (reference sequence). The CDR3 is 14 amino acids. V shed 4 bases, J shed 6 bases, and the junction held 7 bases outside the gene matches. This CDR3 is CASSSNDRGHGYTF. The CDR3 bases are TGTGCCAGCAGCTCAAACGACAGGGGCCATGGCTACACCTTC.

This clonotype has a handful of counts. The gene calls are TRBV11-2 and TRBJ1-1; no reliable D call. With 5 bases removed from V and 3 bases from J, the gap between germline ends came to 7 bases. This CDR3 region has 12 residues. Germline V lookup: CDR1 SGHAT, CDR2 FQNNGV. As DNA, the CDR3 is TGTGCCAGCAGCACGACCTACACTGAAGCTTTCTTT. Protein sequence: CASSTTYTEAFF.

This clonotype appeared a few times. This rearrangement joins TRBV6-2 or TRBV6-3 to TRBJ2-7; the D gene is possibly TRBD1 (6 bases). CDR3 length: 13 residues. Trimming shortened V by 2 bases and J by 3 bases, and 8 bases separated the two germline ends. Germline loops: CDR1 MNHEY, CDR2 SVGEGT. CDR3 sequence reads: CASSYQQGYEQYF. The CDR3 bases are TGTGCCAGCAGTTACCAACAGGGCTACGAGCAGTACTTC.

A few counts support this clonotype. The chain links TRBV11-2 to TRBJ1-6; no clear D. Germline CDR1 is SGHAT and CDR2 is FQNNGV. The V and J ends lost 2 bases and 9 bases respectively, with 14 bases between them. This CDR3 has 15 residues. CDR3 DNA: TGTGCCAGCAGCTTAACCGCACCTGTTCGTTCACCCCTCCACTTT. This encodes CASSLTAPVRSPLHF.

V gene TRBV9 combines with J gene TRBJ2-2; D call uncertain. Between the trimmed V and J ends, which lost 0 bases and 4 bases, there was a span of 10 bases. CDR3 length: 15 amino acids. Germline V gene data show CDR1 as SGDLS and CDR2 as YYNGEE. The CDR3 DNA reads TGTGCCAGCAGCGTAGAGACTTCTGGCACCGGGGAGCTGTTTTTT. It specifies CASSVETSGTGELFF.

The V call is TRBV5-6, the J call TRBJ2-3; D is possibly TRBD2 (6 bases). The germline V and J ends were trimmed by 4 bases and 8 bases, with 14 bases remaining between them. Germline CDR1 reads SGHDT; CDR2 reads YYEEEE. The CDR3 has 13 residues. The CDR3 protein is CASSQSGLGTQYF. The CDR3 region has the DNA TGTGCCAGCAGCCAGAGCGGGCTGGGTACGCAGTATTTT.

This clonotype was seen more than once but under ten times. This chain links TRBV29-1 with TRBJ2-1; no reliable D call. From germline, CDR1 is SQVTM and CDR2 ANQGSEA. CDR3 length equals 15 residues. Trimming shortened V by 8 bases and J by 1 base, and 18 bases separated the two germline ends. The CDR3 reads CSYHPDAQSYNEQFF. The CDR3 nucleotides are TGCAGCTACCACCCTGATGCTCAATCCTACAATGAGCAGTTCTTC.

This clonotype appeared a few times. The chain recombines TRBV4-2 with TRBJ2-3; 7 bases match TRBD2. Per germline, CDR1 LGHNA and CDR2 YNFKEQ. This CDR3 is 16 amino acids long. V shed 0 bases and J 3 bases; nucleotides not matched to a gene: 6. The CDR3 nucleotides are TGTGCCAGCAGCCAAGATCAGAGCGGGGCGACAGATACGCAGTATTTT. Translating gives CASSQDQSGATDTQYF.

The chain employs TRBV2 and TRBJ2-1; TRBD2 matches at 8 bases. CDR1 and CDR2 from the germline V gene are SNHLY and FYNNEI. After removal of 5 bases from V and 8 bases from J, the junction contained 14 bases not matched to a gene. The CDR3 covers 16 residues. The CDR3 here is CASSRSGGGGRDEQFF. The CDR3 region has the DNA TGTGCCAGCAGTCGAAGCGGGGGTGGGGGTCGGGATGAGCAGTTCTTC.